One sample yielded the 17 T cell receptor beta chains listed below, sequenced in a study of PD-1 blockade in mismatch repair-deficient tumors. TCRdb keeps only in-frame clones here, not all; method: immunoSEQ multiplex PCR. The sample carries tens of thousands of clones, over 80% recorded once. Here the sequenced sample was PBMCs, taken 38 to 40 weeks after starting pembrolizumab. The receptors come from an adult with mismatch repair-deficient cancer.

The count of this clone is one. V is TRBV2 and J is TRBJ2-7, with D unclear. Germline V gives CDR1 SNHLY, CDR2 FYNNEI. The V and J ends lost 7 bases and 3 bases respectively, with 7 bases between them. The CDR3 runs to 11 residues. CDR3 in amino acids: CASKAGYEQYF. In DNA form, the CDR3 reads TGTGCCAGCAAAGCAGGCTACGAGCAGTACTTC.

The gene calls are TRBV6-5 and TRBJ1-2; no clear D. The CDR3 is 14 residues long. Germline CDR1 and CDR2: MNHEY and SVGAGI. With 2 bases removed from V and 6 bases from J, the gap between germline ends came to 13 bases. In DNA form, the CDR3 reads TGTGCCAGCAGTTACCAAATAGGGAGGGATGGCTACACCTTC. Translation: CASSYQIGRDGYTF.

This chain uses TRBV5-1 with TRBJ2-1; TRBD1 agrees at 11 bases. Germline V gene lookup returns CDR1 SGHRS and CDR2 YFSETQ. Trimming at V came to 7 bases and at J to 5 bases, leaving 17 bases not matched to a gene. CDR3 length equals 18 residues. This CDR3 is CASPGTGGAMTNNNEQFF. CDR3 sequence (DNA): TGCGCCAGCCCCGGGACAGGGGGTGCTATGACCAATAACAATGAGCAGTTCTTC.

This clone has more than one count but fewer than ten. The V call is TRBV5-1, the J call TRBJ1-2; 9 bases map to TRBD1. The CDR3 has 14 amino acids. Trimming at V came to 3 bases and at J to 4 bases, leaving 4 bases not matched to a gene. Per the germline V gene, CDR1 is SGHRS and CDR2 is YFSETQ. CDR3 protein: CASSSTGGLYGYTF. CDR3 sequence (DNA): TGCGCCAGCAGCTCAACAGGGGGCCTCTATGGCTACACCTTC. Full variable domain (missing parts from reference TRBV5-1 and TRBJ1-2): KAGVTQTPRYLIKTRGQQVTLSCSPISGHRSVSWYQQTPGQGLQFLFEYFSETQRNKGNFPGRFSGRQFSNSRSEMNVSTLELGDSALYLCASSSTGGLYGYTFGSGTRLTVV.

The chain combines TRBV2 with TRBJ1-4; no definite D call. The ends were cut back, 7 bases at V and 0 bases at J, with 9 bases in the middle. Germline assignment: CDR1 SNHLY and CDR2 FYNNEI. The CDR3 length is 14 residues. The CDR3 sequence is CASIFSATNEKLFF. Written as DNA, the CDR3 is TGTGCCAGCATATTTAGTGCAACTAATGAAAAACTGTTTTTT.

CDR3 in amino acids: CAIHPGTGPSNYGYTF. CDR3 DNA: TGTGCCATTCACCCCGGGACAGGGCCATCTAACTATGGCTACACCTTC. The chain couples TRBV28 to TRBJ1-2, with 9 nucleotides matching TRBD1. This CDR3 region has 16 residues. Germline assignment: CDR1 MDHEN and CDR2 SYDVKM. V was pared by 10 bases and J by 0 bases, with 12 bases of the junction left unmatched.

The V call is TRBV5-1, the J call TRBJ2-7; 10 bases align to TRBD2. Germline-derived CDR1 and CDR2 are SGHRS and YFSETQ. With V trimmed by 3 bases and J by 5 bases, 5 bases remained unmatched. This CDR3 is built from 14 residues. CDR3 DNA: TGCGCCAGCAGCTACACTAGCGGGGCACACGAGCAGTACTTC. Protein sequence: CASSYTSGAHEQYF.

The chain's CDR3 is CASSPDSRNTGELFF. The CDR3 DNA reads TGCGCCAGCAGCCCAGACTCGCGGAACACCGGGGAGCTGTTTTTT. This sequence joins TRBV5-1 and TRBJ2-2; D uncertain. Germline V gives CDR1 SGHRS, CDR2 YFSETQ. The V gene lost 4 bases and the J gene lost 1 base, with 11 bases spanning the gap. This CDR3 spans 15 amino acids.

This sequence joins TRBV16 and TRBJ1-1; 12 nucleotides agree with TRBD1. The CDR3 runs 16 residues. Losses at the gene ends were 6 bases for V and 1 base for J; bases not matched to a gene: 6. Germline CDR1 KGHSY, CDR2 FQNENV. This CDR3 is CASRGGQGAGNTEAFF. For the CDR3, the DNA is TGTGCCAGCAGGGGGGGACAGGGGGCCGGGAACACTGAAGCTTTCTTT.

The rearrangement uses TRBV5-1 and TRBJ1-4, with 7 bases lining up with TRBD1. Germline values: CDR1 SGHRS, CDR2 YFSETQ. V lost 5 bases and J lost 3; bases outside the gene matches: 4. The CDR3 is 14 residues long. The CDR3 sequence: CASSIRGPNEKLFF. CDR3 coding DNA: TGCGCCAGCAGTATAAGGGGGCCTAATGAAAAACTGTTTTTT.

The chain has TRBV6-1 and TRBJ2-1; 11 bases match TRBD2. Germline CDR1 and CDR2: MNHNS and SASEGT. V trimming: 2 bases; J trimming: 13 bases; junction bases outside the gene matches: 10. The CDR3 loop spans 15 amino acids. CDR3 coding DNA: TGTGCCAGCAGTGAAACGGCTAGCGGGAGGCTTGAACAGTTCTTC. Translated: CASSETASGRLEQFF.

This chain uses TRBV5-1 with TRBJ2-1; TRBD2 is a possible D gene (6 bases). This CDR3 contains 15 residues. The V gene lost 4 bases and the J gene lost 4 bases, with 15 bases spanning the gap. Germline lookup yields CDR1 SGHRS and CDR2 YFSETQ. The CDR3 DNA is TGCGCCAGCAGCCCCGCGACTAGGAGGTACAATGAGCAGTTCTTC. This translates into CASSPATRRYNEQFF.

J is TRBJ2-7 and V is TRBV28, with 9 bases matching TRBD2. The ends lost 5 bases at V and 3 bases at J; junction bases unmatched: 8. Germline assignment: CDR1 MDHEN and CDR2 SYDVKM. The CDR3 length is 15 residues. Here the CDR3 reads CASSKTSGLIYEQYF. The CDR3 coding sequence is TGTGCCAGCAGTAAAACTAGCGGGCTAATCTACGAGCAGTACTTC.

This CDR3 is CASSPRGENTDTQYF. CDR3 coding DNA: TGTGCCAGCAGCCCGCGGGGGGAGAACACAGATACGCAGTATTTT. The J gene is TRBJ2-3, the V gene TRBV7-3; 8 bases match TRBD2. The J segment lost 2 bases and the V segment lost 5 bases, leaving 6 bases of the junction unmatched. The CDR3 is made up of 15 amino acids. Germline V gene data show CDR1 as SGHTA and CDR2 as FQGTGA.

This clone was detected once. The chain couples TRBV15 to TRBJ2-1, with TRBD1 matching over 7 bases. The CDR3 loop spans 18 amino acids. Germline CDR1 and CDR2: LNHNV and YYDKDF (reference sequence). The trim removed 1 base at V and 0 bases at J, leaving 9 bases unmatched. The CDR3 DNA follows: TGTGCCACCAGCAGAGGGGTTAAGACAGGGATCTCCTACAATGAGCAGTTCTTC. This codes for CATSRGVKTGISYNEQFF.

This chain uses TRBV18 with TRBJ2-1; 12 bases agree with TRBD2. The V and J ends lost 2 bases and 7 bases, in that order; junction bases with no gene match: 6. CDR1 is KGHSH, CDR2 LQKENI, per germline. CDR3 length equals 16 residues. This CDR3 is CASSPRTSGIVNEQFF. The CDR3 DNA reads TGTGCCAGCTCACCAAGGACTAGCGGGATTGTTAATGAGCAGTTCTTC. Variable domain in full (rest from reference TRBV18 and TRBJ2-1): NAGVMQNPRHLVRRRGQEARLRCSPMKGHSHVYWYRQLPEEGLKFMVYLQKENIIDESGMPKERFSAEFPKEGPSILRIQQVVRGDSAAYFCASSPRTSGIVNEQFFGPGTRLTVL.

The chain is built from TRBV29-1 and TRBJ2-5, with D perhaps matching TRBD1 (5 bases). From germline, CDR1 is SQVTM and CDR2 ANQGSEA. The CDR3 covers 11 residues. The V gene lost 4 bases and the J gene lost 5 bases, with 8 bases spanning the gap. CDR3 bases: TGCAGCGTTGCCCCAGGGGAGACCCAGTACTTC. The encoded protein is CSVAPGETQYF.